Listed below are T cell receptor beta chains from one sample, sequenced in a study of T cell repertoires in cytomegalovirus infection. No antigen has been identified for these receptors. MiXCR, applied by TCRdb to the reads, yields one record per CDR3 protein. Found here are hundreds of thousands of distinct CDR3 sequences, about 30% of them singletons; the top ten hold over 15%. The sample was cultured PBMCs, taken from culture after CMV antigen stimulation. The receptors come from a human donor in good health (CMV status not recorded). Some clones in this sample may be carry-over from other donors' samples. CDR3s include the opening cysteine and the closing phenylalanine or tryptophan. A D gene is named only where the DNA matches it firmly. Size values are once, few and many counts, or a class for expanded clones, and some rows have none.

j_gene,v_gene,d_gene,abundance,CDR3nt,CDR3aa
TRBJ1-1,TRBV7-2,NA,few,TGTGCCAGCAGCCCCATGGGGGACGGGGAATCCTCCTTGAACACTGAAGCTTTCTTT,CASSPMGDGESSLNTEAFF
TRBJ2-2,TRBV6-2/TRBV6-3,NA,NA,TGTGCCAGCACCGAGGGGGGGGAGCTGTTTTTT,CASTEGGELFF
TRBJ2-3,TRBV12-3/TRBV12-4,NA,few,TGTGCCAGCACTTTTAGGAAACTTCGCACAGATACGCAGTATTTT,CASTFRKLRTDTQYF
TRBJ2-7,TRBV7-9,TRBD1,NA,TGTGCCAGCTCCTCCGGGACAGGGGGCCTCTTGGAGCAGTACTTC,CASSSGTGGLLEQYF
TRBJ2-4,TRBV7-2,TRBD1,many,TGTGCCAGCAGCCCACGACAGGGGGCCGACATTCAGTACTTC,CASSPRQGADIQYF
TRBJ2-1,TRBV7-2,NA,NA,TGTGCCAGCAGCTTAGCGCTTTTGGGGTACCATGAGCAGTTCTTC,CASSLALLGYHEQFF
TRBJ1-2,TRBV6-5,NA,NA,TGTGCCAGCAGTTCCCTTGACAGTTCTTACTACACCTTC,CASSSLDSSYYTF
TRBJ1-2,TRBV20-1,NA,NA,TGCAGTGCTAGGGGTCGACAGAACTATGGCTACACCTTC,CSARGRQNYGYTF
TRBJ1-3,TRBV6-1,NA,NA,TGTGCCAGCAGTCGGGGAGCGGGCGGAAACACCATATATTTT,CASSRGAGGNTIYF
TRBJ1-1,TRBV4-1,NA,NA,TGCGCCAGCAGCCAAGAGGGGTTGGGGAATACTGAAGCTTTCTTT,CASSQEGLGNTEAFF
TRBJ2-5,TRBV7-2,TRBD2,many,TGTGCCAGCAGCTTTCCGGGACTAGCGGGAGAGGGACAAGAGACCCAGTACTTC,CASSFPGLAGEGQETQYF
TRBJ1-1,TRBV27,NA,few,TGTGCCAGCAGTTGGGGGCCCGGATCTAACACTGAAGCTTTCTTT,CASSWGPGSNTEAFF
TRBJ1-2,TRBV18,NA,few,TGTGCCAGCTCACCACCGCCGGGGTGGGACTCCTATGGCTACACCTTC,CASSPPPGWDSYGYTF
TRBJ1-2,TRBV28,TRBD1,NA,TGTGCCAGCAGTCCCACGGACAGGGCCGCTGGCTACACCTTC,CASSPTDRAAGYTF
TRBJ1-4,TRBV23-1,TRBD1,NA,TGCGCCAGCAAGCTCCGGGACAGGGCGGTATTGAATGAAAAACTGTTTTTT,CASKLRDRAVLNEKLFF
TRBJ1-1,TRBV20-1,NA,NA,TGCAGTGCTAAATGGATCGGCGCAGCCCCCACTGAAGCTTTCTTT,CSAKWIGAAPTEAFF
TRBJ2-2,TRBV5-4,NA,NA,TGTGCCAGCAGCTTGATCTCGGACGGGGAGCTGTTTTTT,CASSLISDGELFF
TRBJ2-5,TRBV7-2,NA,NA,TGTGCCACCCAACCTTGGGGGGGGGGGCAGGTGACCCAGTACTTC,CATQPWGGGQVTQYF
TRBJ1-2,TRBV6-1,NA,few,TGTGCCAGCAGTGAAACAGGGTTAGGCGACTATGGCTACACCTTC,CASSETGLGDYGYTF
TRBJ1-1,TRBV12-3/TRBV12-4,NA,many,TGTGCCAGCGGAAAAACAGGGTCCCGTGAGGCTTTCTTT,CASGKTGSREAFF
TRBJ2-1,TRBV7-2,NA,NA,TGTGCCAGCAGTTGGAGGGCGAGCGGAGCCTACAATGAGCAGTTCTTC,CASSWRASGAYNEQFF
TRBJ1-2,TRBV7-8,NA,few,TGTGCCAGCAGCTTAGGGAGGGGGGGGCCTAACTATGGCTACACCTTC,CASSLGRGGPNYGYTF
TRBJ2-1,TRBV7-6,NA,few,TGTGCCAGCAGCTTAGTCCCGGACAGCCTAAACAATGAGCAGTTCTTC,CASSLVPDSLNNEQFF
TRBJ2-1,TRBV7-2,NA,NA,TGTGCCAGCAGCTTAGGCCCTACCAGCTCCTACAATGAGCAGTTCTTC,CASSLGPTSSYNEQFF
TRBJ1-4,TRBV7-8,NA,many,TGTGCCAGCAGGCCCGGACGTGCTAATGAAAAACTGTTTTTT,CASRPGRANEKLFF
TRBJ2-3,TRBV19,TRBD2,NA,TGTGCCAGTACCAAGCGGACTAGGACAGATACGCAGTATTTT,CASTKRTRTDTQYF
TRBJ2-7,TRBV7-2,NA,many,TGTGCCAGCAGCTTATGGGACAACTACGAGCAGTACTTC,CASSLWDNYEQYF
TRBJ2-2,TRBV7-2,NA,NA,TGTGCCAGCAGCTTAGTCCGGACGGGGAACACCGGGGAGCTGTTTTTT,CASSLVRTGNTGELFF
TRBJ1-3,TRBV12-3/TRBV12-4,NA,few,TGTGCCAGCAGTTTACTGTTAGGGGCAGGGTCTGGAAACACCATATATTTT,CASSLLLGAGSGNTIYF
TRBJ2-1,TRBV19,TRBD2,NA,TGTGCCAGTAGTAAAGAGCGGGAGGGTCGATACAATGAGCAGTTCTTC,CASSKEREGRYNEQFF
TRBJ2-3,TRBV11-2,NA,NA,TGTGCCAGCAGTACCCAGGGGTTCACAGATACGCAGTATTTT,CASSTQGFTDTQYF
TRBJ1-6,TRBV12-3/TRBV12-4,NA,few,TGTGCCAGCAGCTTCGGAGCAGGGAATTCACCCCTCCACTTT,CASSFGAGNSPLHF
TRBJ1-5,TRBV6-6,NA,few,TGTGCCAGCAGCAACCGTCTACAGCAGCCCCAGCATTTT,CASSNRLQQPQHF
TRBJ2-1,TRBV4-3,NA,few,TGCGCCAGCAGCCAAGCGGTTTCGACAGTCTACAATGAGCAGTTCTTC,CASSQAVSTVYNEQFF
TRBJ2-7,TRBV7-2,NA,few,TGTGCCAGCACCCTCATGCCTTACGAGCAGTACTTC,CASTLMPYEQYF
TRBJ2-7,TRBV18,TRBD1,few,TGTGCCAGCTCCAGTTTTTGGGGACAGACGAGCTCCTACGAGCAGTACTTC,CASSSFWGQTSSYEQYF
TRBJ2-2,TRBV20-1,TRBD2,NA,TGCAGTGCTACGCCCGGGGGACTAAACACCGGGGAGCTGTTTTTT,CSATPGGLNTGELFF
TRBJ2-7,TRBV20-1,NA,few,TGCAGTGCCAGTAGAATAGACACTTACTACGAGCAGTACTTC,CSASRIDTYYEQYF
TRBJ2-3,TRBV6-6,NA,NA,TGTGCCAGCGTAGGGAGAAGGGGGACTAGCACAGATACGCAGTATTTT,CASVGRRGTSTDTQYF
TRBJ2-7,TRBV7-2,NA,few,TGTGCCAGCAGCTTAAGGATTGGCGGGGTCTACGAGCAGTACTTC,CASSLRIGGVYEQYF
TRBJ1-1,TRBV19,TRBD1,few,TGTGCCAGTAGGACAGGGATCGACGCTGAAGCTTTCTTT,CASRTGIDAEAFF
TRBJ2-5,TRBV12-3/TRBV12-4,NA,many,TGTGCCAGCAGCTTGCAGGAGGAGACCCAGTACTTC,CASSLQEETQYF
TRBJ2-1,TRBV7-6,NA,many,TGTGCCAGCAGCTTAGAAGGGACGGAAGCGAATGAGCAGTTCTTC,CASSLEGTEANEQFF